This TCR beta chain was captured by sequencing in a study of Ad26.COV2.S vaccination and SARS-CoV-2 variants (TCRdb year 2021). Context from the whole study: The specificity and breadth of SARS-CoV-2-reactive T cell receptors after Ad26.COV2.S vaccination were assessed by TCRbeta repertoire sequencing. A total of approximately 30 samples were included in the TCR-sequenced set, comprising around 19 Ad26.COV2.S vaccine recipients, 5 placebo recipients and 8 SARS-CoV-2 convalescent individuals. Results and caveats for the whole study, not just this receptor: The authors noted that total T cell responses may have been underestimated by the TCR breadth and depth analyses. Ad26.COV2.S recipients had higher spike-specific TCR breadth than placebo recipients (P = 0.0014). Comparable non-spike TCR breadth was observed between vaccine and placebo recipients, consistent with only spike being contained in the vaccine. Substantial breadth of spike-specific CD8+ and CD4+ T cell responses was reported after vaccination.

Comment on this clone: The antigen this receptor binds is unknown. Per-base qualities were not stored, and no clone one base away is much larger.

The time point label for this specimen denotes: individuals recovered from natural SARS-CoV-2 infection. The immunoSEQ Assay was the method used to sequence TCRbeta CDR3 regions. After extraction, genomic DNA underwent amplification by bias-controlled multiplex PCR, followed by high-throughput sequencing. Per the source publication's procedure: To quantify the absolute abundance of every unique TCRbeta CDR3 region, sequences were collapsed and filtered. T cell fraction was estimated by normalization of TCRbeta template counts to usable DNA, with usable DNA being measured through amplification of reference genes present in all nucleated cells. Repertoire TCRs were annotated as SARS-CoV-2-specific when V gene, CDR3 amino acid sequence and J gene were exactly matched to a known reactive TCR set. MIRA supplied the reference SARS-CoV-2 TCR set, which was filtered for enrichment in COVID-19-positive ImmuneCODE repertoires so that public or cross-reactive TCRs were removed. Drawing on the MIRA antigens, annotated TCRs were analysed further at the level of specific ORF or position within ORF. Breadth was defined as annotated unique rearrangements over total unique productive rearrangements; depth was the summed frequency of those rearrangements. Two-sided Wilcoxon rank-sum tests were applied when comparing TCR breadth between groups. Here the immuneACCESS table is served through TCRdb, limited to in-frame sequences with V and J called. Missing clones are a known gap in these copies; in checked studies unresolved V genes cover under half, and the rest lacks a known reason. V and J calls and clone size are as listed in that table; D and trimming were resolved from the DNA. The sample table contains over 85,000 clones; only one count was recorded for 80% of them. 15% to 20% of the sample is in the top ten clones.

This sequence originates from a human donor who had recovered from COVID-19. Material: peripheral blood, obtained after recovery from COVID-19.

CDR3 sequence: CASSYVLGTSGGAGADTQYF. Here is the DNA: TGTGCCAGCAGTTACGTGCTGGGGACTAGCGGGGGGGCAGGGGCAGATACGCAGTATTTT. The V and J segments used are TRBV6-2 or TRBV6-3 and TRBJ2-3, and 16 junction bases match TRBD2. Trimming accounts for 2 bases at V and 4 bases at J, while the number of junction bases matched to no gene is 12. In the germline V gene, CDR1 corresponds to MNHEY and CDR2 to SVGEGT. The CDR3 numbers 20 residues from cysteine through phenylalanine. Only the CDR3 part of the read is kept: 60 bases, read in frame from the first base.